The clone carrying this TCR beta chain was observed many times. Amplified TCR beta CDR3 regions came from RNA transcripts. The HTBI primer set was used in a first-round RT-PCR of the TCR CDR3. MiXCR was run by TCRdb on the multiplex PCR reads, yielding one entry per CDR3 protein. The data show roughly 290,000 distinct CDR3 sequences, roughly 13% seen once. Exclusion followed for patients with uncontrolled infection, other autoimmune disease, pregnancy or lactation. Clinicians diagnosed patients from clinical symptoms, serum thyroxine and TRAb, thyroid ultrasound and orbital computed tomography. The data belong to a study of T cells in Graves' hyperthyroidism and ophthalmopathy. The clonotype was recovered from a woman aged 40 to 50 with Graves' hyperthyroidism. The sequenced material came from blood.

CDR3: CASSYSLTGWNEQFF. CDR3 bases: TGTGCCAGCAGTTACTCGCTAACAGGGTGGAATGAGCAGTTCTTC. This sequence joins TRBV6-6 and TRBJ2-1, with D possibly being TRBD1 (6 bases). Trimming left V 0 bases short and J 7 bases short, with 13 bases between. The germline CDR1 and CDR2 sequences are MNHNY and SVGAGI (reference sequence). There are 15 residues in the CDR3.